This T cell receptor beta chain was retrieved from a study of cytomegalovirus exposure and HLA in healthy donors (dated by TCRdb to the late 2010s). With respect to the entire study: An earlier analysis of several hundred of the donors reported 250 to 350 Gb of sequence data and 117 million unique TCR beta sequences from roughly 200 million T cells. An early release that covered 500 to 800 HLA-typed donors contained about 300 gigabases of sequencing data and tens of millions of unique TCR sequences. Of the roughly 400 genotyped donors, over 65% fell in the genetic ancestry cluster associated with self-reported Caucasian donors. The aim of the study was to test whether cataloging public T cell receptors could identify signatures of past pathogen exposure. The study profiled the T cell repertoires of 500 to 800 subjects by immunosequencing and related them to cytomegalovirus serostatus. Besides the first cohort of roughly 700 subjects, a separate validation cohort made up of 95 to 150 different subjects was used. To predict cytomegalovirus infection status, the study brought together high-throughput TCR immunosequencing, statistical association of individual TCRs with disease status, and machine learning. A later analysis re-analyzed previously published TCR beta repertoires from 666 donors and added high-resolution HLA genotyping to study TCR occurrence patterns. Rather than using new phenotypic data, the later analysis identified candidate immune exposures from TCR beta sequences and from how often those sequences occurred across donors. An earlier analysis of roughly 600 of the donors used high-throughput TCR beta sequencing to judge whether each TCR beta V gene segment behaved as functional or pseudogenic. Donor age, sex, ethnicity and CMV serostatus were collected together with the repertoire data. A later genetic analysis used genome-wide SNP genotypes for about 65% of the roughly 700 donors, treating that subset as a discovery cohort. All discovery cohort repertoires had been generated using a single sequencing platform. HLA typing covered class I and class II loci at four-digit resolution. The number of typed donors differed by locus: 629-630 for A, B, C, DRB1 and DQB1; some 540 for DQA1; around 580 for DPA1; and around 470 for DPB1. About five DR-DQ haplotypes were handled as single units for association and clustering because linkage in the cohort was strong. Among about 400 genotyped donors of the cohort, an average of about 240,000 unique TCR beta nucleotide sequences was sequenced per donor, of which roughly 18% were non-productive. On the study overall, not on this receptor specifically: An earlier analysis of roughly 570 of the donors showed that most TCR beta V segments appeared in productive rearrangements either about 87% or about 30% of the time, which broadly matched IMGT annotations. In both the original and validation cohorts, the classifier was reported to diagnose cytomegalovirus status with high specificity and sensitivity. A later analysis reported that several top co-occurrence clusters appeared linked to parvovirus B19, influenza, CMV and Epstein-Barr virus. The authors suggested that the approach could potentially be generalized to other disease states and immunological phenotypes. The earlier analysis of some 560 of the donors excluded around 17 rarely observed V segments, including chromosome 9 orphons, because counts were too low. In a later genetic analysis, fewer N-insertions in productive TCRs were reported among donors in an Asian-associated ancestry cluster than the approximately 630-donor mean. In vitro tests confirmed that three of the cytomegalovirus-associated TCR beta chains recognize cytomegalovirus antigens. Assigning TCR associations to individual alleles was difficult when HLA alleles, especially DR and DQ, strongly co-occurred. In a later analysis, HLA-associated TCR beta chains showed more clonal expansion and lower generation probabilities than non-associated chains that were equally common. In this cohort, only TCR beta chains were sequenced, and detectable features were limited by the absence of alpha or paired-chain data. Presence/absence analyses assumed roughly uniform sequencing depth across donors, an assumption that may not hold. V-gene and J-gene trimming of TCR beta chains was associated with a missense DCLRE1C variant in a later genetic analysis, and the association was replicated in an independent cohort. Across donors, most TCR sequences were observed very rarely, whereas some public TCRs were present in many individuals. In a later analysis, the rate of TCR association differed among HLA loci, with DRB1 alleles having the most associated TCRs and HLA-C alleles having the fewest. The study gave a list of about 150 TCR beta chains associated with cytomegalovirus. Immune exposure information for the cohort was limited to CMV serostatus. A further reported finding was that TCR beta sequences accurately predicted the HLA-A and HLA-B alleles for most subjects in the first cohort. A later analysis found that most CMV-associated TCR beta chains appeared HLA-restricted, with HLA associations seemingly driven largely by CMV exposure. Because the 87-base-pair reads could not distinguish some IMGT-functional V segments, including TRBV6-2 and TRBV6-3, those segments were excluded. Correlated functional status among segregating V segments might reflect linkage disequilibrium, but an unknown experimental factor could not be ruled out. HLA typing was unavailable for some donors at each locus, so association tests used only the typed subset. In a later analysis, about 16,000 TCR beta sequences were associated with specific HLA alleles at a false discovery rate of 0.05. A group of highly shared sequence variants was considered likely to be a technical artifact of the sequencing pipeline.

Regarding this clone: Its antigen remains undetermined. No quality values exist for individual bases; no much larger clone is one base distant.

The cohort was made up of roughly 670 healthy bone marrow donors. All cohort members were sampled while nominally healthy, although unrecorded immune exposures were likely present. The donor tested CMV seronegative, placing the donor among the 350 or so seronegative members of the cohort. Each donor provided a peripheral blood sample, and peripheral blood mononuclear cells were used for TCR beta sequencing. Genomic DNA was extracted from the blood cell samples with the Qiagen DNeasy Blood Extraction Kit. The CDR3 contains 15 residues, cysteine and phenylalanine counted. Only the CDR3 portion is preserved as DNA: 45 bases, with reading frame beginning at the first base. V was cut back by 9 bases and J by 4 bases, leaving a gap of 21 bases between them. The germline V gene (reference sequence) specifies LNHDA as CDR1 and SQIVND as CDR2. The library was made by the immunoSEQ multiplex PCR assay. For the multiplex PCR, a mixture combining 60 forward primers for TCR Vbeta segments and 13 reverse primers for TCR Jbeta segments was used. The CDR3 region of rearranged TCR beta genes was amplified from genomic DNA with a multiplex PCR assay. The Illumina HiSeq System was used to sequence the amplified TCR beta libraries as 87-base-pair reads. Regarding the original processing steps: Across the 666 repertoires, a later analysis counted approximately 75 million unique TCR beta chains, 9.5 million to 12 million of which were shared by at least two donors. Raw reads were error-corrected and collapsed into unique sequences by a nearest-neighbor algorithm in which closely related sequences were merged to remove PCR and sequencing errors. To assign V, D and J gene segments, CDR3 sequences were aligned to IMGT reference sequences. For a sequence to be retained, at least a six-nucleotide match to both a V gene segment and a J gene segment was required. Rearrangements were classified as productive when the CDR3 lacked stop codons and remained in frame with V and J, and all other rearrangements were classified as non-productive. CDR3 was defined by IMGT convention, running from the second conserved V-encoded cysteine to the conserved J-encoded phenylalanine. Sequences without an unambiguous match to a single V gene segment were excluded from the earlier analysis of 450 to 650 of the donors. An earlier analysis of 550 to 650 of the donors classified V segments as functional when productive rearrangements were above 56.7% and as segregating when the standard deviation between donors was above 5%. A statistical classification framework was built for diagnosing cytomegalovirus status from the catalog of TCR beta chain sequences. In a later analysis, V and J genes were assigned by comparing TCR nucleotide sequences against IMGT/GENE-DB human TR gene sequences. The TCRdist pipeline was used in a later analysis to assign CDR3 sequences and most-parsimonious VDJ recombination scenarios. In a later analysis, each TCR beta chain was defined by its CDR3 amino acid sequence together with its V-gene family, and reads without a unique V-gene family were excluded. In a later analysis, 450 to 600 highly shared, low-generation-probability nucleotide sequences were removed to address suspected cross-contamination and a sequencing artifact. In a later analysis, a clonal expansion index was calculated for each public chain from normalized within-repertoire ranks of inferred template counts. Generation probabilities in a later analysis came from a VDJ recombination model fitted to out-of-frame rearrangements, and those results were checked against IGoR. A later analysis scored TCR-TCR, TCR-HLA and TCR-CMV co-occurrence with hypergeometric tests, applying a repertoire-size bias correction to TCR pairs. To estimate false discovery rates, a later analysis permuted the HLA or CMV assignments 20 times. In a later analysis, co-occurring TCRs were grouped with DBSCAN, and TCRdist sequence similarity was added when clustering was performed within HLA-allele-positive subsets. Repertoires with fewer than 30,000 or more than 120,000 public chains were left out of co-occurrence clustering, as were four to six repertoires with anomalous nucleotide sharing. The table was pulled from immuneACCESS by TCRdb, which kept in-frame rearrangements only. Such tables lose some clones; where checked, under half of the loss comes from unresolved V genes, and the rest has no known cause. The V and J calls and clone size come from that table; D and trimming were worked out from the DNA. In all, the sample holds about 190,000 clones, and 70% to 90% of those were seen once. 1.5% to 2% of the sample goes to the ten largest clones.

The V gene is TRBV19 and the J gene is TRBJ1-2; the D gene cannot be resolved reliably. This TCR was recovered from a woman aged 18 to 35 in good health and CMV-seronegative. The material sequenced was PBMCs. This receptor has the CDR3 CASLPIGGLPYGYTF. The nucleotide sequence reads TGTGCCAGCCTTCCCATCGGCGGTCTCCCCTATGGCTACACCTTC.